Below are 30 T cell receptor beta chains sequenced from a single sample in a study of shared clonotypes between healthy human individuals. Measured with immunoSEQ multiplex PCR; TCRdb has only the in-frame clones, and not every one. This sample carries around 750,000 clones, less than 85% of them seen once, and the ten largest clones take around 1.6%. Source material: memory CD4+ T cells sorted from blood. Indicated subset: CD45RA-negative fraction. These receptors were taken from a woman under 40 in good health.

This chain links TRBV10-3 with TRBJ1-5; D might be TRBD1 (6 bases). In germline, CDR1 is ENHRY, CDR2 SYGVKD. The V end lost 6 bases, the J end lost 4 bases, and 13 bases lay between the germline ends. The CDR3 length is 14 residues. The CDR3 protein is CAIRDSLVNQPQHF. The CDR3 nucleotides read TGTGCCATCAGGGACAGTCTAGTTAATCAGCCCCAGCATTTT.

The chain has TRBV28 and TRBJ1-2; D might be TRBD1 (5 bases). The germline V gene encodes CDR1 MDHEN and CDR2 SYDVKM. V lost 4 bases and J 7 bases, leaving 25 bases between the germline ends. The CDR3 length is 17 residues. The CDR3 coding sequence is TGTGCCAGCAGTTCCCGGGGGGGAGGTCCCCTGAAATCTGGCTACACCTTC. This gives the protein CASSSRGGGPLKSGYTF.

In its sample, this clone was seen once. The chain uses TRBV27 and TRBJ2-7; D is possibly TRBD2 (5 bases). CDR1 and CDR2 from the germline V gene are MNHEY and SMNVEV (reference sequence). The length of the CDR3 is 14 residues. V was shortened by 7 bases and J by 3 bases, with 16 bases between the two germline ends. In nucleotides, the CDR3 is TGTGCCAGCATTATCTACGGCGGGTACTACGAGCAGTACTTC. Its translation: CASIIYGGYYEQYF.

The chain has TRBV7-6 and TRBJ1-1; D gene uncertain. The germline CDR1 and CDR2 sequences are SGHVS and FNYEAQ. The CDR3 totals 13 residues. The germline V and J ends were trimmed by 3 bases and 1 base, with 6 bases remaining between them. This CDR3 is CASSLTKNTEAFF. The CDR3 DNA reads TGTGCCAGCAGCTTGACAAAGAACACTGAAGCTTTCTTT.

The chain links TRBV5-6 to TRBJ2-5, with D possibly being TRBD2 (7 bases). Germline-derived CDR1 and CDR2 are SGHDT and YYEEEE. Trimming took off 0 bases at V and 5 bases at J, with 11 bases between the two ends. The CDR3 contains 14 residues. The CDR3 sequence: CASSLVSGGETQYF. The DNA for the CDR3 is TGTGCCAGCAGCTTGGTGTCGGGGGGCGAGACCCAGTACTTC.

V usage is TRBV6-5 and J usage is TRBJ1-4; D unclear. The V end was cut by 0 bases, the J end by 0 bases, with 8 bases between. This CDR3 has 16 residues. Germline V gene lookup returns CDR1 MNHEY and CDR2 SVGAGI. The CDR3 region has the DNA TGTGCCAGCAGTTACTCGATTCCGTCAACTAATGAAAAACTGTTTTTT. Translation: CASSYSIPSTNEKLFF.

The chain has TRBV28 and TRBJ1-1; no firm D call. Germline V CDR1 and CDR2: MDHEN, SYDVKM. The ends were cut back, 8 bases at V and 4 bases at J, with 11 bases in the middle. The CDR3 is 12 residues long. Here the CDR3 DNA reads TGTGCCAGCTTCGAGCGGGTCACTGAAGCTTTCTTT. Translating it yields CASFERVTEAFF.

The gene calls are TRBV2 and TRBJ2-2; D is perhaps TRBD1 or TRBD2 (5 bases each). The CDR3 length is 14 residues. Trimming cost V 6 bases and J 0 bases, with 8 bases left between them. The germline CDR1 and CDR2 sequences are SNHLY and FYNNEI. The DNA for the CDR3 is TGTGCCAGCAGGCAGGGACCGAACACCGGGGAGCTGTTTTTT. Residues: CASRQGPNTGELFF.

The chain couples TRBV29-1 to TRBJ2-5; TRBD2 is a possible D gene (5 bases). Per germline, CDR1 SQVTM and CDR2 ANQGSEA. The CDR3 is 13 residues long. Between the trimmed V and J ends, which lost 5 bases and 2 bases, there was a span of 12 bases. The DNA for the CDR3 is TGCAGCGTTCGTGGGAGTGGGCAAGAGACCCAGTACTTC. This sequence encodes CSVRGSGQETQYF.

The V and J genes are TRBV27 and TRBJ2-2; D might be TRBD1 or TRBD2, each matching 6 bases. Trimming cost V 3 bases and J 7 bases, with 18 bases left between them. This CDR3 spans 16 amino acids. The germline V gene encodes CDR1 MNHEY and CDR2 SMNVEV (reference sequence). The CDR3 spells CASSLSRGARGGELFF. CDR3 bases: TGTGCCAGCAGTTTGAGTAGGGGGGCGCGTGGCGGGGAGCTGTTTTTT.

The chain joins TRBV6-6 to TRBJ2-7, with a tentative D call TRBD1 (5 bases). V was clipped by 2 bases and J by 0 bases, with 11 bases between them. The CDR3 contains 15 residues. Germline V CDR1 and CDR2: MNHNY, SVGAGI (reference sequence). In DNA, the CDR3 is TGTGCCAGCAGTTACAGACAGCGCAGCTCCTACGAGCAGTACTTC. Protein sequence: CASSYRQRSSYEQYF.

The chain recombines TRBV28 with TRBJ1-4; D uncertain. Germline-derived CDR1 and CDR2 are MDHEN and SYDVKM. CDR3 length equals 13 residues. The V end lost 7 bases, the J end lost 2 bases, and 8 bases lay between the germline ends. The CDR3 reads CASKMGTNEKLFF. The CDR3 DNA follows: TGTGCCAGCAAAATGGGGACTAATGAAAAACTGTTTTTT.

This clone was recorded a few times. The chain combines TRBV19 with TRBJ2-4; 10 bases match TRBD2. Germline trimming cut 6 bases from V and 4 bases from J; bases unmatched to any gene: 9. CDR1 is LNHDA and CDR2 is SQIVND in the germline V gene (reference sequence). The CDR3 runs to 16 residues. CDR3 sequence reads: CASSVTRTSGKNIQYF. DNA of the CDR3: TGTGCCAGTAGCGTAACAAGGACTAGCGGAAAAAACATTCAGTACTTC. The complete variable domain, with remaining parts taken from reference TRBV19 and TRBJ2-4, reads DGGITQSPKYLFRKEGQNVTLSCEQNLNHDAMYWYRQDPGQGLRLIYYSQIVNDFQKGDIAEGYSVSREKKESFPLTVTSAQKNPTAFYLCASSVTRTSGKNIQYFGAGTRLSVL.

The chain combines TRBV7-2 with TRBJ2-1; D not certain. From germline, CDR1 is SGHTA and CDR2 FQGNSA. CDR3 length: 13 amino acids. V lost 5 bases and J lost 8, with 13 bases in between. CDR3 in amino acids: CASSVGGLDEQFF. The DNA of the CDR3 is TGTGCCAGCAGCGTTGGTGGGCTGGATGAGCAGTTCTTC.

V usage is TRBV4-1 and J usage is TRBJ2-1; D call uncertain. This CDR3 contains 14 residues. Germline V gene sequence: CDR1 MGHRA, CDR2 YSYEKL. V was clipped by 1 base and J by 6 bases, with 10 bases between them. This CDR3 reads CASSQVIALNEQFF. The CDR3 coding sequence is TGCGCCAGCAGCCAAGTCATAGCACTCAATGAGCAGTTCTTC.

In its sample, this clone was seen a few times. This chain uses TRBV25-1 with TRBJ2-1; D is possibly TRBD2 (5 bases). Trimming removed 4 bases from V and 0 bases from J, with 10 bases in between. The CDR3 spans 15 residues. The germline CDR1 and CDR2 sequences are MGHDK and SYGVNS. The CDR3 protein is CASSGRTSSYNEQFF. Written as DNA, the CDR3 is TGTGCCAGCAGTGGGAGAACTAGCTCCTACAATGAGCAGTTCTTC.

The chain joins TRBV5-4 to TRBJ2-3, with 8 bases fitting TRBD2. Trimming cost V 5 bases and J 1 base; bases outside gene matches: 6. This CDR3 comprises 15 residues. Germline-derived CDR1 and CDR2 are SGHNT and YYREEE (reference sequence). CDR3 protein: CASRTLADGTDTQYF. DNA of the CDR3: TGTGCCAGCAGAACACTAGCGGACGGCACAGATACGCAGTATTTT.

The chain carries TRBV7-9 and TRBJ2-6; D not resolved. The germline CDR1 and CDR2 sequences are SEHNR and FQNEAQ (reference sequence). The V end was cut by 4 bases, the J end by 10 bases, with 11 bases between. The length of the CDR3 is 13 residues. The CDR3 sequence is CASSSFAGNVLTF. In DNA, the CDR3 is TGTGCCAGCAGCTCTTTTGCAGGAAACGTCCTGACTTTC.

This clone came up once. V and J are TRBV19 and TRBJ2-1; 10 bases agree with TRBD2. The CDR3 is 15 residues long. Germline CDR1 and CDR2: LNHDA and SQIVND (reference sequence). V lost 5 bases and J lost 5; bases outside the gene matches: 6. The CDR3 DNA reads TGTGCCAGTAGTGATCAGCTAGCGGGAGACAATGAGCAGTTCTTC. Its translation is CASSDQLAGDNEQFF.

This clone was observed once. The rearrangement uses TRBV5-5 and TRBJ2-7; D could derive from TRBD1 or TRBD2 (6 bases each). Germline V gene sequence: CDR1 SGHKS, CDR2 YYEKEE (reference sequence). V gave up 5 bases and J gave up 4 bases, with 16 bases separating them. The CDR3 extends over 14 amino acids. Written as DNA, the CDR3 is TGTGCCAGCAGACCGCCGGGGGCACTTTACGAGCAGTACTTC. It specifies CASRPPGALYEQYF.

The rearrangement links TRBV2 to TRBJ1-2; TRBD1 agrees at 7 bases. The CDR3 spans 11 residues. Germline-derived CDR1 and CDR2 are SNHLY and FYNNEI. Trimming removed 11 bases from V and 6 bases from J; junction bases left unmatched: 6. The CDR3 DNA reads as TGTGCCGGTGGACAGGTGGATGGCTACACCTTC. Protein product: CAGGQVDGYTF.

This clone occurred once. The CDR3 sequence is CSVERGEGTDTQYF. The CDR3, as DNA: TGCAGCGTTGAAAGGGGTGAGGGCACAGATACGCAGTATTTT. The rearrangement uses TRBV29-1 and TRBJ2-3; possible D gene TRBD1, 5 bases. Trimming removed 2 bases from V and 1 base from J, with 10 bases in between. The CDR3 is made up of 14 amino acids. Germline values: CDR1 SQVTM, CDR2 ANQGSEA.

The chain employs TRBV27 and TRBJ2-7; perhaps TRBD2 as D (5 bases). V lost 6 bases and J lost 2, with 23 bases in between. CDR1 and CDR2 from the germline V gene are MNHEY and SMNVEV (reference sequence). The CDR3 runs 17 residues. Here the CDR3 reads CASRPTRAPSKAYEQYF. The CDR3 DNA follows: TGTGCCAGCAGACCGACGCGGGCCCCCTCAAAAGCCTACGAGCAGTACTTC.

This chain joins TRBV5-1 and TRBJ2-1; TRBD2 aligns across 15 bases. The CDR3 loop spans 16 amino acids. The germline V gene encodes CDR1 SGHRS and CDR2 YFSETQ. With 4 bases clipped from V and 7 bases from J, the junction kept 6 bases outside the gene matches. Written as DNA, the CDR3 is TGCGCCAGCAGCGGGGGACTAGCGGGAGGTAATAATGAGCAGTTCTTC. This translates into CASSGGLAGGNNEQFF.

The gene calls are TRBV7-2 and TRBJ1-1; D is ambiguous. In germline, CDR1 is SGHTA, CDR2 FQGNSA. This CDR3 has 14 residues. V lost 1 base and J 4 bases, leaving 10 bases between the germline ends. As DNA, the CDR3 is TGTGCCAGCAGCTTAGATCGCGGAACCACTGAAGCTTTCTTT. Encoded protein: CASSLDRGTTEAFF.

The CDR3 reads CASSLRTARLAEAFF. The CDR3 DNA reads as TGTGCCAGCAGTTTAAGGACCGCCCGGCTCGCTGAAGCTTTCTTT. The chain employs TRBV28 and TRBJ1-1; D not certain. The ends were cut back, 2 bases at V and 6 bases at J, with 16 bases in the middle. The germline V gene has CDR1 MDHEN and CDR2 SYDVKM. The CDR3 is 15 residues long.

The V gene is TRBV28, the J gene TRBJ1-5, with D tentatively TRBD1 (5 bases). Germline-derived CDR1 and CDR2 are MDHEN and SYDVKM. V lost 6 bases, J lost 1 base, and 13 bases lay in between. The CDR3 has 15 residues. The CDR3 loop reads CASRYQGVSNQPQHF. In DNA, the CDR3 is TGTGCCAGCAGATATCAGGGAGTGAGCAATCAGCCCCAGCATTTT.

The rearrangement uses TRBV5-6 and TRBJ1-2; unclear D gene. CDR1 is SGHDT, CDR2 YYEEEE, per germline. The length of the CDR3 is 13 residues. V lost 1 base and J 0 bases, leaving 4 bases between the germline ends. Here the CDR3 reads CASSLMANYGYTF. The CDR3 DNA is TGTGCCAGCAGCTTGATGGCTAACTATGGCTACACCTTC.

V usage is TRBV7-9 and J usage is TRBJ2-1; TRBD2 aligns across 11 bases. After removal of 4 bases from V and 5 bases from J, the junction contained 7 bases not matched to a gene. The CDR3 runs to 16 residues. CDR1 is SEHNR and CDR2 is FQNEAQ in the germline V gene (reference sequence). The CDR3 reads CASSSLPGLADNEQFF. The CDR3 DNA reads TGTGCCAGCAGCTCCCTTCCGGGACTAGCGGACAATGAGCAGTTCTTC.

As regards this clone: The identical CDR3 is also encoded by other nucleotide sequences in the sample. The chain is built from TRBV18 and TRBJ2-6; D call uncertain. Trimming took 3 bases from V and 0 from J, leaving 6 bases between them. CDR1 and CDR2 (germline): KGHSH, LQKENI. This CDR3 has 15 residues. The CDR3 DNA reads TGTGCCAGCTCACCCGAACGCTCTGGGGCCAACGTCCTGACTTTC. Amino acid sequence: CASSPERSGANVLTF.